The 7 T cell receptor beta chains below all came from one sample that was sequenced in a study of identical twins. MiXCR was run by TCRdb on the 5' RACE reads, yielding one entry per CDR3 protein. Here the sample spans 1,800,000 or so distinct CDR3 sequences, less than 35% being singletons. Sequenced input: cord blood. These TCRs come from a newborn girl in good health.

The chain employs TRBV27 and TRBJ2-6; unclear D gene. Looked up from germline, CDR1 is MNHEY and CDR2 is SMNVEV (reference sequence). V lost 6 bases and J 0 bases, leaving 21 bases between the germline ends. The CDR3 is 19 residues long. In nucleotides, the CDR3 is TGTGCCAGCAGCCTCTCTTCCTACAGTTTCAGCTCTGGGGCCAACGTCCTGACTTTC. Translating it yields CASSLSSYSFSSGANVLTF.

The rearrangement uses TRBV11-2 and TRBJ2-7; D possibly corresponds to TRBD2 (6 bases). CDR1 and CDR2 (germline): SGHAT, FQNNGV. Trimming took 7 bases from V and 7 from J, leaving 32 bases between them. This CDR3 is built from 18 residues. In DNA form, the CDR3 reads TGTGCCAGCAACTCCATATCTCGTGGGGAACTAGCCTACAATGAGCAGTACTTC. As protein: CASNSISRGELAYNEQYF.

This clonotype showed up many times. This chain uses TRBV28 with TRBJ2-7, with TRBD2 matching over 7 bases. Germline V gene sequence: CDR1 MDHEN, CDR2 SYDVKM. The CDR3 contains 14 residues. After removal of 4 bases from V and 0 bases from J, the junction contained 3 bases not matched to a gene. For the CDR3, the DNA is TGTGCCAGCAGTTCGGGACTATACTCCTACGAGCAGTACTTC. Its translation: CASSSGLYSYEQYF.

Worth noting for this clonotype: One end of the junction fails to match germline, which may point to a read error. The V and J genes are TRBV18 and TRBJ1-6; TRBD1 agrees at 9 bases. From germline, CDR1 is KGHSH and CDR2 LQKENI. The CDR3 runs 15 residues. Written as DNA, the CDR3 is TGTGCCAGCTCACCAGGACAGGGGAACAATTCACCCTTCCACTTT. Translation: CASSPGQGNNSPFHF.

This clonotype was counted only a few times. This chain uses TRBV7-2 with TRBJ2-6, with no clear D. Germline CDR1 SGHTA, CDR2 FQGNSA. The CDR3 has 17 residues. V lost 2 bases, J lost 0 bases, and 11 bases lay in between. The CDR3 sequence is CASSLLRRFSGANVLTF. The CDR3 coding sequence is TGTGCCAGCAGCTTACTACGACGGTTCTCTGGGGCCAACGTCCTGACTTTC.

This clonotype came up a few times. The chain carries TRBV4-1 and TRBJ2-5; TRBD2 agrees at 7 bases. The V segment lost 0 bases and the J segment 1 base; nucleotides outside the gene matches: 2. Germline V gene sequence: CDR1 MGHRA, CDR2 YSYEKL. CDR3 size: 15 residues. For the CDR3, the DNA is TGCGCCAGCAGCCAAGATCGGACTAGCCAAGAGACCCAGTACTTC. Translation: CASSQDRTSQETQYF.

The rearrangement joins TRBV10-3 to TRBJ2-2; the match to TRBD2 covers 8 bases. CDR1 ENHRY and CDR2 SYGVKD come from the germline V gene. V lost 2 bases to trimming and J lost 4 bases; unmatched junction nucleotides: 6. CDR3 length: 16 amino acids. The chain's CDR3 is CAISEPGTRGTGELFF. The CDR3 DNA follows: TGTGCCATCAGTGAGCCCGGGACTAGAGGCACCGGGGAGCTGTTTTTT.